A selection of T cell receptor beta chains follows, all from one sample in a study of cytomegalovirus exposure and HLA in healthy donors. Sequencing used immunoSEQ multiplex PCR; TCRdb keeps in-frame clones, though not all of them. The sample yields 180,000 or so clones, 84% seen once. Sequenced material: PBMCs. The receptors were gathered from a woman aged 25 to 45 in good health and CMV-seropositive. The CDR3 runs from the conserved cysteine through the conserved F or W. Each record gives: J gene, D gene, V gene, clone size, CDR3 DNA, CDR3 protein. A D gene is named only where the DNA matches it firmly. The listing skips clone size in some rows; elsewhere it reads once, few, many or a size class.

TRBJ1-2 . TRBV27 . TGTGCCAGCAGTTTAGGTGAGGGAGGTGGCTACTATGGCTACACCTTC CASSLGEGGGYYGYTF
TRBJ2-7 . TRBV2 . TGTGCCAGCAGTGAAGACCGAACAGAGCAGTACTTC CASSEDRTEQYF
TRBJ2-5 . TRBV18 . TGTGCCAGCTCACCGGGGGGTGAGACCCAGTACTTC CASSPGGETQYF
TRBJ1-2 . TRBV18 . TGTGCCAGCTCACCACGGGGGGGATATGGCTACACCTTC CASSPRGGYGYTF
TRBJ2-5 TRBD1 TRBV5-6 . TGTGCCAGCAGCGAAACGGGACAGACAGTAGAAGAGACCCAGTACTTC CASSETGQTVEETQYF
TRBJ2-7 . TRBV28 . TGTGCCAGCAGTCCCACAGCGGGACAGGTCCACTACGAGCAGTACTTC CASSPTAGQVHYEQYF
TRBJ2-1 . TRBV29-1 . TGCAGCGTTGAGTCCCAGGCCCTCCTGTGGGAGACCTACAATGAGCAGTTCTTC CSVESQALLWETYNEQFF
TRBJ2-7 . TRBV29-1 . TGCAGCGTTGAGGACACCCTTTACGAGCAGTACTTC CSVEDTLYEQYF
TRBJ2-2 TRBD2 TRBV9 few TGTGCCAGCAGCCCCCGTCTCGGACTAGCGGGGACCGGGGAGCTGTTTTTT CASSPRLGLAGTGELFF
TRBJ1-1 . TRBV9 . TGTGCCAGCAGCCACTTAACAGATAACACTGAAGCTTTCTTT CASSHLTDNTEAFF
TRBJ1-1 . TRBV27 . TGTGCCAGCACCCTGGGCAGGAACACTGAAGCTTTCTTT CASTLGRNTEAFF
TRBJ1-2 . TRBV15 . TGTGCCACCAGCTCCCCAGGGTTGTGGGACTATGGCTACACCTTC CATSSPGLWDYGYTF
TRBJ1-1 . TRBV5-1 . TGCGCCAGCAGCCGACCCAGTACAGGAAACACTGAAGCTTTCTTT CASSRPSTGNTEAFF
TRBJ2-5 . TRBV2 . TGTGCCAGCAGTGAAGCTCGACTATCCGGGGAGACCCAGTACTTC CASSEARLSGETQYF
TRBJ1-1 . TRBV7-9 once TGTGCCAGCAGCGCAGGGGTGGCTGAAGCTTTCTTT CASSAGVAEAFF
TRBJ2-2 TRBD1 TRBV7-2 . TGTGCCAGCAGCTTAATGGGACAGGGAGTTTCCGGGGAGCTGTTTTTT CASSLMGQGVSGELFF
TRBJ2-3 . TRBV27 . TGTGCCAGCAGTCCACGGGTGGCCCTTACGCAGTATTTT CASSPRVALTQYF
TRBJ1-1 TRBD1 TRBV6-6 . TGTGCCAGCATTACGGACAGGGTTGACACTGAAGCTTTCTTT CASITDRVDTEAFF
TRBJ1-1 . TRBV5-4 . TGTGCCAGCAGCTTGGAGACAGTTAACACTGAAGCTTTCTTT CASSLETVNTEAFF
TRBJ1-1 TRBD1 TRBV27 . TGTGCCAGCAGATCCCTCACAACGGACAGGGGAGGTGGAAGGGCTTTCTTT CASRSLTTDRGGGRAFF
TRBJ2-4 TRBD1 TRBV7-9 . TGTGCCAGCAGCTCTCGCCGGGACAGAAAAAACATTCAGTACTTC CASSSRRDRKNIQYF
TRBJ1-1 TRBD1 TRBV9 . TGTGCCAGCAGCGTACTAGGACAGGGGAGGGGGAACACTGAAGCTTTCTTT CASSVLGQGRGNTEAFF
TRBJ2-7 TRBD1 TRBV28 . TGTGCCAGCAGTTTAAGGGGGCAGCTCTACGAGCAGTACTTC CASSLRGQLYEQYF